The entry that follows covers one T cell receptor beta chain sequence. What it binds is not known. The data belong to a study of response to subunit inactivated influenza vaccine. Germline assignment: CDR1 LNHDA and CDR2 SQIVND (reference sequence). This CDR3 spans 15 amino acids. Trimming cost V 3 bases and J 6 bases, with 18 bases left between them. TCRdb processed the RT-PCR reads anew with MiXCR; each CDR3 protein has one entry. The profile covers 700,000 to 900,000 distinct CDR3 sequences, with about 20% appearing a single time and 10% taken by the ten largest. Notes on the study in general: The study's authors posited that every seasonal influenza vaccination enlists few new T cells.

The chain is built from TRBV19 and TRBJ2-7; weak D call: TRBD1 (6 bases). The clonotype comes from a man aged 45-60 years who received an inactivated influenza vaccine. This specimen consisted of PBMCs from blood, obtained approximately 5 days after vaccination. The CDR3 DNA reads as TGTGCCAGTAGTATTAACAGGGCCCTTGTGGGCGAGCAGTACTTC. Protein product: CASSINRALVGEQYF.